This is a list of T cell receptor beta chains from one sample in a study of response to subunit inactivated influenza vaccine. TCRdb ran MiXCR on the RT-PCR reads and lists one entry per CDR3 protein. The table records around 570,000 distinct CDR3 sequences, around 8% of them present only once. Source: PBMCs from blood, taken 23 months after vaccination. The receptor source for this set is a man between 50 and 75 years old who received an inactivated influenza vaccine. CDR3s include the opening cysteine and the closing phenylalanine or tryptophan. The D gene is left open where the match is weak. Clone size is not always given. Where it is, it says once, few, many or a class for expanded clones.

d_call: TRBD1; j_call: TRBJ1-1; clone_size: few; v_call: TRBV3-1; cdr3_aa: CASSQASTGGHLGAFF; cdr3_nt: TGTGCCAGCAGCCAAGCCTCGACAGGGGGCCATCTTGGAGCTTTCTTT
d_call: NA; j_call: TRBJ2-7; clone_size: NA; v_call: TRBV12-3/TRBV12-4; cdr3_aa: CASRGGHDYSYEQYF; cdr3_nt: TGTGCCAGCAGGGGGGGACACGATTACTCCTACGAGCAGTACTTC
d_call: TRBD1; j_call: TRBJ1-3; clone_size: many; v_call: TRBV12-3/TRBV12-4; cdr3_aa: CASTRQGASGGNTIYF; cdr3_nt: TGTGCCAGCACCCGACAGGGGGCTAGCGGTGGGAACACCATATATTTT
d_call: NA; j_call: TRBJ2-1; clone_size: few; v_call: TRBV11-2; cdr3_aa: CASSWGRIDNEQFF; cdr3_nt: TGTGCCAGCAGCTGGGGTCGGATAGACAATGAGCAGTTCTTC
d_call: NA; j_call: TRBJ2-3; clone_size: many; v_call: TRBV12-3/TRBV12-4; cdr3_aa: CASSFGGRSDTQYF; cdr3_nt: TGTGCCAGCAGTTTCGGGGGCAGGTCAGATACGCAGTATTTT
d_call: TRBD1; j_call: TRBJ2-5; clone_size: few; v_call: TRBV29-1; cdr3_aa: CSVGTGQGLGETQYF; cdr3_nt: TGCAGCGTTGGAACCGGACAGGGTCTGGGAGAGACCCAGTACTTC
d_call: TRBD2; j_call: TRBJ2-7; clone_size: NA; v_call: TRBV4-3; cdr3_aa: CASSQDLGLGAYEQYF; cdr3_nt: TGCGCCAGCAGCCAAGATTTGGGACTAGGGGCCTACGAGCAGTACTTC
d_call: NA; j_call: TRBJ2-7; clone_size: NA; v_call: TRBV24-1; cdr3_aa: CATSYDGYEQYF; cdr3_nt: TGTGCCACCAGTTATGACGGTTACGAGCAGTACTTC
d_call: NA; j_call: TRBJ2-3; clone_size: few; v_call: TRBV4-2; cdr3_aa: CASSQSLLASTDTQYF; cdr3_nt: TGTGCCAGCAGCCAAAGCCTTCTAGCTAGCACAGATACGCAGTATTTT
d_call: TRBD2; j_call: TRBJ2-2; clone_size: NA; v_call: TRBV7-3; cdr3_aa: CASSLTPGGGLAGPNTGELFF; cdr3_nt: TGTGCCAGCAGCTTAACGCCCGGAGGGGGACTAGCGGGGCCGAACACCGGGGAGCTGTTTTTT
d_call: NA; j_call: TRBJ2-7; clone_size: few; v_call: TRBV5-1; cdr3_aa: CASTPGVVNYEQYF; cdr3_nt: TGCGCCAGCACCCCAGGTGTAGTCAACTACGAGCAGTACTTC
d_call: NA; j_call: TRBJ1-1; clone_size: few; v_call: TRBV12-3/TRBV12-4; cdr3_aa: CASSFNSQRNTEAFF; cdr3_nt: TGTGCCAGCAGTTTTAATAGCCAGAGGAACACTGAAGCTTTCTTT
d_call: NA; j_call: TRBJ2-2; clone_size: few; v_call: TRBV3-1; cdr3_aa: CASSQSGGGAVGELFF; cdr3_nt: TGTGCCAGCAGCCAAAGTGGAGGGGGCGCGGTCGGGGAGCTGTTTTTT
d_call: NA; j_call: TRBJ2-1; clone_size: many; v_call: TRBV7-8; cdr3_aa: CASSFGSSWFINEQFF; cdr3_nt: TGTGCCAGCAGCTTTGGGTCCAGTTGGTTTATTAATGAGCAGTTCTTC
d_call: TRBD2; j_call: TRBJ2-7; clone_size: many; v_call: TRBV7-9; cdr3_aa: CASSFSGTYEQYF; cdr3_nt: TGTGCCAGCAGCTTTAGCGGGACCTACGAGCAGTACTTC
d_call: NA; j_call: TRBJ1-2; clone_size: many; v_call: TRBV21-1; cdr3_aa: CASRNRDRGRGNGYTF; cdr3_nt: TGTGCCAGCAGGAACCGGGACAGGGGGCGAGGGAATGGCTACACCTTC
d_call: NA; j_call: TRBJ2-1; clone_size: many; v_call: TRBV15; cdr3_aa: CATSREAVGANEQFF; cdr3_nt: TGTGCCACCAGCAGAGAGGCAGTTGGGGCGAATGAGCAGTTCTTC
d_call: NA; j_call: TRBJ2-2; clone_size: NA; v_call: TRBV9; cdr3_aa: CASSRDVAGELFF; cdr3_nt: TGTGCCAGCAGCAGGGACGTGGCCGGGGAGCTGTTTTTT
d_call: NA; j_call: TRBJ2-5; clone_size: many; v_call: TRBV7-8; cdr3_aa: CASSPGQNFQETQYF; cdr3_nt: TGTGCCAGCAGCCCAGGACAGAACTTTCAAGAGACCCAGTACTTC
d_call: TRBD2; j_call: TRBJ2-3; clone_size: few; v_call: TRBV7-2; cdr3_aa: CASSLDSGGRVF; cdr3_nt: TGTGCCAGCAGCTTAGATAGCGGGGGCCGGGTTTTT
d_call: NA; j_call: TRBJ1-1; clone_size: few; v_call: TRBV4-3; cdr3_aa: CASSREASGVFTEAFF; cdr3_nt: TGCGCCAGCAGCCGTGAGGCCTCCGGGGTATTCACTGAAGCTTTCTTT
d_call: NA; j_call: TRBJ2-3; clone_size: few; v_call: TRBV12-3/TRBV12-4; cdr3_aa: CASSLSLGTDTQYF; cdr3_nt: TGTGCCAGCAGCTTATCACTCGGCACAGATACGCAGTATTTT
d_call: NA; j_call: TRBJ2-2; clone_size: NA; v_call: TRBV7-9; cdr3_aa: CASSLASGVGTGELFF; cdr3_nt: TGTGCCAGCAGCTTAGCCTCGGGAGTGGGCACCGGGGAGCTGTTTTTT
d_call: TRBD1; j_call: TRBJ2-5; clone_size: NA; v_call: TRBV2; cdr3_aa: CASGKQGSETQYF; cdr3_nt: TGTGCCAGCGGAAAACAGGGGAGTGAGACCCAGTACTTC
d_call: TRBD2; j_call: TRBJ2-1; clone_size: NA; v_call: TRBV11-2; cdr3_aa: CASSLAGGGAYNEQFF; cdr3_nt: TGTGCCAGCAGCTTAGCGGGCGGGGGGGCCTACAATGAGCAGTTCTTC
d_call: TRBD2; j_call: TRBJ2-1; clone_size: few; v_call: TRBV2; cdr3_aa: CASSEGTSERNNEQFF; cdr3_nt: TGTGCCAGCAGTGAAGGGACTAGCGAAAGGAACAATGAGCAGTTCTTC